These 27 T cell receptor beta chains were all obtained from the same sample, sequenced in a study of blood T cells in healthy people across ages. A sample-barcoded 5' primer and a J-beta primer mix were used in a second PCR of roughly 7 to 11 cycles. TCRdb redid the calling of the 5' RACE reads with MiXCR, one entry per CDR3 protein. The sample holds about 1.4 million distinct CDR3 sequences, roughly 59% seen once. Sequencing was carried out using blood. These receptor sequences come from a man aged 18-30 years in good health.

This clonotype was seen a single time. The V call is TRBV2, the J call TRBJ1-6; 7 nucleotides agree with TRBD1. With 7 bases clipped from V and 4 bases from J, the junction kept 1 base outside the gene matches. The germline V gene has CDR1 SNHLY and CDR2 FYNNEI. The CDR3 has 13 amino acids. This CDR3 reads CASKQGYNSPLHF. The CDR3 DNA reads TGTGCCAGCAAACAGGGGTATAATTCACCCCTCCACTTT.

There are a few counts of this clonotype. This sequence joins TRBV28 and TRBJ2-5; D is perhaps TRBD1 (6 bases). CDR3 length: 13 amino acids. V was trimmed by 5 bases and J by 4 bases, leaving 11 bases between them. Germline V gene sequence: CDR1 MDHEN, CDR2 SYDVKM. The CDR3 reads CASSHGQLETQYF. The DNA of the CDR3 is TGTGCCAGCAGTCACGGACAGTTAGAGACCCAGTACTTC.

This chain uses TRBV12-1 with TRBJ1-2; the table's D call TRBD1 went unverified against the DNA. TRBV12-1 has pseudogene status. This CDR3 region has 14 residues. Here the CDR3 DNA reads TGTGCCAGCAGCCCAGAAGCAGGGGTTTGCGGCTACACCTTC. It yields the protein CASSPEAGVCGYTF.

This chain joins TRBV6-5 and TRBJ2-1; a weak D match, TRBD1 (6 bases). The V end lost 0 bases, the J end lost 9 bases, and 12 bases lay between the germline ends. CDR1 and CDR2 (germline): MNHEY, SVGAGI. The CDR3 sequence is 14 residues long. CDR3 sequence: CASSYSTGPGEQFF. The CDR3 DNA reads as TGTGCCAGCAGTTACTCGACAGGTCCGGGTGAGCAGTTCTTC.

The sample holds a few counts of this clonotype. The CDR3 DNA reads as TGTGCCTGGAGTCAGATGAACACTGAAGCTTTCTTT. This codes for CAWSQMNTEAFF. The chain employs TRBV30 and TRBJ1-1, with D uncertain. Trimming cost V 2 bases and J 0 bases, with 4 bases left between them. This CDR3 has 12 residues. Germline V gives CDR1 GTSNPN, CDR2 SVGIG (reference sequence).

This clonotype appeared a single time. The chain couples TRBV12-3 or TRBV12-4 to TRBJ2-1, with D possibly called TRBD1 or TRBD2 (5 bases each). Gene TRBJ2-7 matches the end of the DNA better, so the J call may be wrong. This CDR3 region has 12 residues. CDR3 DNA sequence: TGTGCCAGCACCTTGGGGGACTACGAGCAGTACTTC. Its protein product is CASTLGDYEQYF.

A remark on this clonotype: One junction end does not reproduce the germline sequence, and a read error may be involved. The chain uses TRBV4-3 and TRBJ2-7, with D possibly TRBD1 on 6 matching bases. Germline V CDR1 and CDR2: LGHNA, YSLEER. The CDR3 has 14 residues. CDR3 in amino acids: CASSPTGFTYEQYF. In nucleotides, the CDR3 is TGTGCCAGCAGTCCGACAGGTTTTACCTACGAGCAGTACTTC.

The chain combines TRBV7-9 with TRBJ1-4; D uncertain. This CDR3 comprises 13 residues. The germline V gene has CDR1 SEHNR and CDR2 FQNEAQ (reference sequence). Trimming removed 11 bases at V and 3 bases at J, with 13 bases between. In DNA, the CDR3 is TGTGCCCATGATGACGGGGCTAATGAAAAACTGTTTTTT. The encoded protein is CAHDDGANEKLFF.

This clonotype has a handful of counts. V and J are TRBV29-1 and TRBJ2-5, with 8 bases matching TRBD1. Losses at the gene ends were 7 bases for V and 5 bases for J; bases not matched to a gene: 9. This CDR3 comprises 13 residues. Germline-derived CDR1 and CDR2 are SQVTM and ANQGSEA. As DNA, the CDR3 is TGCAGCGCACCCCAGGGGGCCTATGAGACCCAGTACTTC. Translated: CSAPQGAYETQYF.

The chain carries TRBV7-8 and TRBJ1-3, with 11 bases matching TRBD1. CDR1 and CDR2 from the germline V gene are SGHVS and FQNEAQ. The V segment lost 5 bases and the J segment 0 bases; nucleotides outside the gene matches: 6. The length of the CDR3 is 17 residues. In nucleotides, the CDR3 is TGTGCCAGCAGCCCTGGACAGGGGGCTTTCTCTGGAAACACCATATATTTT. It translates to CASSPGQGAFSGNTIYF.

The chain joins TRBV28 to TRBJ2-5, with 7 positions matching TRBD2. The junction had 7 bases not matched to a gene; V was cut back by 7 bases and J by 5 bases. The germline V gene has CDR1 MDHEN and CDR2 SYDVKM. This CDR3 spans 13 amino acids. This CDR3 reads CASTHGGFETQYF. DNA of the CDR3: TGTGCCAGCACCCACGGGGGGTTCGAGACCCAGTACTTC.

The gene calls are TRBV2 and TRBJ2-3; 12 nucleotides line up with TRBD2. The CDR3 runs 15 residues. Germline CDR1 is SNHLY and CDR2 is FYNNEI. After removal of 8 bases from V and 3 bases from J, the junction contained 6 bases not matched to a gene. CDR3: CASARLAGVTDTQYF. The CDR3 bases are TGTGCCAGCGCAAGACTAGCGGGAGTTACAGATACGCAGTATTTT.

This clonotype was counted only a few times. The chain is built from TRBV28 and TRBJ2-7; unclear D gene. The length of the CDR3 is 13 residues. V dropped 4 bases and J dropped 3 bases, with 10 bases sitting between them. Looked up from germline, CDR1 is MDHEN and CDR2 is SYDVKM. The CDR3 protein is CASSSRGYYEQYF. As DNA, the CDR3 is TGTGCCAGCAGTTCTCGAGGATACTACGAGCAGTACTTC.

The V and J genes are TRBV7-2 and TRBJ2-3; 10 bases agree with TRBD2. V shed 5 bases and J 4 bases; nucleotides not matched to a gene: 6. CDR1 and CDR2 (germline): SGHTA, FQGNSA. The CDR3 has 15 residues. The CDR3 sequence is CASSAAGGQADTQYF. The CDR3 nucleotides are TGTGCCAGCAGCGCAGCGGGGGGGCAGGCAGATACGCAGTATTTT. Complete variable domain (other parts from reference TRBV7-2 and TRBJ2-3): GAGVSQSPSNKVTEKGKDVELRCDPISGHTALYWYRQSLGQGLEFLIYFQGNSAPDKSGLPSDRFSAERTGGSVSTLTIQRTQQEDSAVYLCASSAAGGQADTQYFGPGTRLTVL.

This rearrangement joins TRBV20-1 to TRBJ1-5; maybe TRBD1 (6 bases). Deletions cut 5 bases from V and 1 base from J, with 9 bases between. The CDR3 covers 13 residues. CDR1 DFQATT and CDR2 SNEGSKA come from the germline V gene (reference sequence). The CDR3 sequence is CSAPQGSNQPQHF. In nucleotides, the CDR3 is TGCAGTGCTCCACAGGGCAGCAATCAGCCCCAGCATTTT.

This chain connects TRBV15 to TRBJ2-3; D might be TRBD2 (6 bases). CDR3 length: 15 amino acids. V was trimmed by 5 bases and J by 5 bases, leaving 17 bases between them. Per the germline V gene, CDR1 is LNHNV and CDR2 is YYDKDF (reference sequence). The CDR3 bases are TGTGCCACCAGCGGCGAGGGACTTCGGATAGATACGCAGTATTTT. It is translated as CATSGEGLRIDTQYF.

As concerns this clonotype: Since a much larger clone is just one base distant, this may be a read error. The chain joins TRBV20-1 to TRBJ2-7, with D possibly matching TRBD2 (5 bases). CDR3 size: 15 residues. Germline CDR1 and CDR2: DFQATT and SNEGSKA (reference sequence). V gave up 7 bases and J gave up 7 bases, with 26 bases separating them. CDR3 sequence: CSDRRSEYDYNEQYF. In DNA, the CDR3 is TGCAGTGACCGTCGGTCGGAGTATGACTACAATGAGCAGTACTTC.

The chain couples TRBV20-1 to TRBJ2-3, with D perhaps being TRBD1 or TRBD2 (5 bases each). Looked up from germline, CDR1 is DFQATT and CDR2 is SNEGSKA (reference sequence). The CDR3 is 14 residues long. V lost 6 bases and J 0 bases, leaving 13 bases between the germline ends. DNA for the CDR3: TGCAGTGCCCTGGGACGGAGTAGCACAGATACGCAGTATTTT. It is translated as CSALGRSSTDTQYF.

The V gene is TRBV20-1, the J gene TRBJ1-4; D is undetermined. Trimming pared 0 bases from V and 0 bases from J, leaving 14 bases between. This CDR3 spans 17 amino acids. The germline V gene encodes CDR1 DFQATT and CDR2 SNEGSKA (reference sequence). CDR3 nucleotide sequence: TGCAGTGCTAGAGATCTCCTCAGGACGGCAACTAATGAAAAACTGTTTTTT. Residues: CSARDLLRTATNEKLFF.

The CDR3, as DNA: TGCAGTGCTGGAGGGGTTGGTCAGGGATACGAGCAGTACTTC. Translated, it gives CSAGGVGQGYEQYF. The chain joins TRBV20-1 to TRBJ2-4; the D gene is possibly TRBD2 (6 bases). The J call is doubtful: the DNA matches TRBJ2-7 better. The CDR3 has 14 residues. CDR1 DFQATT and CDR2 SNEGSKA come from the germline V gene (reference sequence).

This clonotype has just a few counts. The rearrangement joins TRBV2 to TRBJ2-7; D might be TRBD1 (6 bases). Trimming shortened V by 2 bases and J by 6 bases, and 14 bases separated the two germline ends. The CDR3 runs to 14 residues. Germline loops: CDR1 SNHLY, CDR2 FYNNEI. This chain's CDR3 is CASSELQGPGEQYF. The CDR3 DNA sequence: TGTGCCAGCAGTGAATTACAGGGACCGGGCGAGCAGTACTTC.

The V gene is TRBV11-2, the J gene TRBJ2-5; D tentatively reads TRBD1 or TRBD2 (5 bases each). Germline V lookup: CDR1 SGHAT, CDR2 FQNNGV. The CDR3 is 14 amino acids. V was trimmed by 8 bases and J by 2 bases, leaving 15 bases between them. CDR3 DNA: TGTGCCAGCGGGGGTAGCGAAAGACAAGAGACCCAGTACTTC. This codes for CASGGSERQETQYF.

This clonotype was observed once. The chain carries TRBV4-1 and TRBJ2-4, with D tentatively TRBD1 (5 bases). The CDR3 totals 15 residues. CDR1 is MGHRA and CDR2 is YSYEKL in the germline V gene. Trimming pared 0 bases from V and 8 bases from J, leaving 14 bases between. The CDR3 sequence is CASSQDQGAGDIQYF. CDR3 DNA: TGCGCCAGCAGCCAAGACCAGGGTGCTGGGGACATTCAGTACTTC.

This CDR3 is CASSLASSTSGQETQYF. CDR3 nucleotides: TGCGCCAGCAGCTTGGCCTCAAGCACTAGCGGACAAGAGACCCAGTACTTC. The chain couples TRBV5-1 to TRBJ2-5; 8 bases are a match to TRBD2. CDR1 is SGHRS, CDR2 YFSETQ, per germline. The CDR3 covers 17 residues. V was pared by 0 bases and J by 2 bases, with 9 bases of the junction left unmatched. Together with reference TRBV5-1 and TRBJ2-5, the CDR3 gives the full variable domain: KAGVTQTPRYLIKTRGQQVTLSCSPISGHRSVSWYQQTPGQGLQFLFEYFSETQRNKGNFPGRFSGRQFSNSRSEMNVSTLELGDSALYLCASSLASSTSGQETQYFGPGTRLLVL.

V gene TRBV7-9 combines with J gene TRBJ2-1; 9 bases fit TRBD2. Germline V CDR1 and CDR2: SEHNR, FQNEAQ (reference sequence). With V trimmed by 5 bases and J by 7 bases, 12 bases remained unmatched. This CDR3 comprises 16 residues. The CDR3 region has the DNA TGTGCCAGCAGCCCCCCTCGGGGTAGCGGGAGAAATGAGCAGTTCTTC. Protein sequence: CASSPPRGSGRNEQFF.

This CDR3 is CSASGARLVHPDTQYF. The CDR3, as DNA: TGCAGTGCTAGTGGAGCCCGACTAGTTCACCCAGATACGCAGTATTTT. V gene TRBV20-1 combines with J gene TRBJ2-3, with D possibly TRBD2 on 6 matching bases. V gave up 3 bases and J gave up 4 bases, with 20 bases separating them. CDR1 is DFQATT and CDR2 is SNEGSKA in the germline V gene (reference sequence). This CDR3 spans 16 amino acids.

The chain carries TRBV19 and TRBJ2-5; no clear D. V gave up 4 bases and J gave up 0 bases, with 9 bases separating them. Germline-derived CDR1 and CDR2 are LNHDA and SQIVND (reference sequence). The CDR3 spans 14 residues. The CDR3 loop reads CASSSVGYQETQYF. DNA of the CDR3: TGTGCCAGTAGTAGCGTCGGTTACCAAGAGACCCAGTACTTC.